Only a few counts were recorded for the clone carrying this TCR beta chain. Its target is unknown. Germline V CDR1 and CDR2: MNHNY, SVGAGI (reference sequence). This CDR3 contains 15 residues. Between the trimmed V and J ends, which lost 2 bases and 5 bases, there was a span of 12 bases. The sample is drawn from a study of CD8+ T cells in alopecia areata. For the study at large: Treated patients were dosed with oral tofacitinib, taking 5 to 10 mg twice daily. Overall study results and limits: Sequencing of scalp samples also includes resident alphabeta T cells from normal skin. Tofacitinib significantly brought down scalp clonality and expanded CD8+ clones among top 100.

The treatment is: oral pan-JAK inhibitor, 5-10 mg twice daily. PBMCs yielded sorted CD4+ and CD8+ T cells. Following RNA extraction, reverse transcription yielded cDNA that acted as the sequencing template. Assay: immunoSEQ multiplex PCR; the TCRdb copy retains only in-frame clones and omits some. Among some 190,000 clones listed, roughly 70% were seen once. The sample here was CD4+ T cells sorted from blood, taken around week 47, from a patient treated with tofacitinib. The chain employs TRBV6-6 and TRBJ1-4; D gene ambiguous. The TCR comes from a human donor with alopecia areata. The CDR3 nucleotides read TGTGCCAGCAGTTACCTGGGCACCAACAATGAAAAACTGTTTTTT. Protein sequence: CASSYLGTNNEKLFF.